This T cell receptor beta chain was recorded in a study of low-dose radiotherapy and immunotherapy resistance in tumors. Germline values: CDR1 SGDLS, CDR2 YYNGEE. The germline V and J ends were trimmed by 0 bases and 1 base, with 7 bases remaining between them. CDR3 length: 14 residues. Regarding time point: before trial treatment. Priming of first-strand cDNA relied on TRAV- and TRBV-specific primers (covering alpha and beta chains). TCR amplification used 20 PCR cycles, a constant-region primer and a V-primer adapter. TCRdb fed the reads into MiXCR, producing one record per CDR3 protein. The sample records 60,000 to 75,000 distinct CDR3 sequences, roughly 29% being singletons. This clonotype has a count of ten or more.

Here the sequenced sample was PBMCs, taken before treatment. The chain carries TRBV9 and TRBJ1-1, with TRBD1 as a possible D gene (5 bases). This TCR was sampled from a male donor with rectosigmoid adenocarcinoma. DNA for the CDR3: TGTGCCAGCAGCGTAGATCAGGGGAACACTGAAGCTTTCTTT. Translated, it gives CASSVDQGNTEAFF.